Each of the 15 T cell receptor beta chains below was sequenced from the same sample in a study of post-analysis software for immune sequencing data. Broader study findings: A handful of TRBV segments (TRBV5-6, TRBV5-1 and TRBV20-1 among them) occurred more frequently in patients than in controls.

Unique molecular identifiers were built into the TCR beta cDNA libraries. MiXCR, applied by TCRdb to the PCR reads, yields one record per CDR3 protein. The sample consists of hundreds of thousands of distinct CDR3 sequences, roughly three fifths of them appearing once. Their antigens remain unidentified. The sequencing input was blood. Receptors were obtained from a girl aged 2-10 years with multiple sclerosis.

The V gene is TRBV24-1, the J gene TRBJ1-5; TRBD1 aligns across 8 bases. J lost 7 bases, V lost 4 bases, and 5 bases had no gene match. The CDR3 spans 14 residues. Germline CDR1 reads KGHDR; CDR2 reads SFDVKD. CDR3 in amino acids: CATSDGTGGQPQHF. The CDR3, as DNA: TGTGCCACCAGTGACGGGACAGGTGGACAGCCCCAGCATTTT.

V usage is TRBV7-9 and J usage is TRBJ1-2, with 10 bases identical to TRBD1. The CDR3 totals 15 residues. V was pared by 5 bases and J by 4 bases, with 7 bases of the junction left unmatched. Germline CDR1 and CDR2: SEHNR and FQNEAQ (reference sequence). This CDR3 is CASSMGTGAVYGYTF. The CDR3 DNA follows: TGTGCCAGCAGCATGGGGACAGGGGCAGTCTATGGCTACACCTTC.

This CDR3 reads CASSGLPGLADYEQYF. DNA of the CDR3: TGTGCCAGCAGCGGGCTCCCGGGACTAGCGGATTACGAGCAGTACTTC. The rearrangement joins TRBV11-2 to TRBJ2-7, with TRBD2 matching over 11 bases. The CDR3 consists of 16 residues. Germline lookup yields CDR1 SGHAT and CDR2 FQNNGV. The V segment lost 5 bases and the J segment 4 bases; nucleotides outside the gene matches: 10.

The rearrangement joins TRBV20-1 to TRBJ2-3, with TRBD2 matching over 9 bases. V dropped 1 base and J dropped 4; count of bases not matched to a gene: 6. The length of the CDR3 is 15 residues. Germline V gene data show CDR1 as DFQATT and CDR2 as SNEGSKA (reference sequence). The CDR3 coding sequence is TGCAGTGCTAGAGGGGGTAGCGGGGGCCCAGATACGCAGTATTTT. Translated, it gives CSARGGSGGPDTQYF.

The genes are TRBV6-5 and TRBJ2-5; D is ambiguous. With 2 bases removed from V and 7 bases from J, the gap between germline ends came to 14 bases. CDR1 is MNHEY, CDR2 SVGAGI, per germline. CDR3 size: 14 residues. The CDR3: CASSYGRPDGTQYF. The CDR3 DNA follows: TGTGCCAGCAGTTACGGCAGGCCCGACGGGACCCAGTACTTC.

The chain links TRBV4-1 to TRBJ2-1; D possibly corresponds to TRBD1 (5 bases). The CDR3 spans 14 residues. From germline, CDR1 is MGHRA and CDR2 YSYEKL. V was shortened by 4 bases and J by 10 bases, with 17 bases between the two germline ends. CDR3 region: CASSRQTVGLEQFF. The DNA of the CDR3 is TGCGCCAGCAGCCGACAGACCGTAGGCTTGGAGCAGTTCTTC.

This clonotype appeared a single time. V is TRBV21-1 and J is TRBJ1-2. TRBV21-1 counts as a pseudogene. This CDR3 is built from 14 residues. DNA for the CDR3: TGTGCCAGCAGCAGGACGGACAGCGGATATGGCTACACCTTC. Translating gives CASSRTDSGYGYTF.

The chain carries TRBV7-2 and TRBJ2-4; D is perhaps TRBD1 (6 bases). The CDR3 covers 17 residues. V was clipped by 5 bases and J by 1 base, with 18 bases between them. Germline values: CDR1 SGHTA, CDR2 FQGNSA. CDR3 DNA sequence: TGTGCCAGCAGCCCCCAGGTCGAGCAGGGGGCCAAAAACATTCAGTACTTC. It yields the protein CASSPQVEQGAKNIQYF.

The CDR3 region is CSAPNSGSSYNEQFF. The CDR3 DNA follows: TGCAGTGCTCCTAATAGCGGTAGCTCCTACAATGAGCAGTTCTTC. The chain is built from TRBV20-1 and TRBJ2-1; TRBD2 is a possible D gene (6 bases). Trimming pared 5 bases from V and 0 bases from J, leaving 14 bases between. The length of the CDR3 is 15 residues. CDR1 is DFQATT and CDR2 is SNEGSKA in the germline V gene (reference sequence).

This chain connects TRBV6-2 or TRBV6-3 to TRBJ1-2, with 10 bases lining up with TRBD1. CDR1 MNHEY and CDR2 SVGEGT come from the germline V gene. The CDR3 length is 15 residues. V gave up 6 bases and J gave up 2 bases; unmatched junction bases: 6. The CDR3 loop is CASRDGTGANYGYTF. The CDR3 nucleotides are TGTGCCAGCAGGGATGGGACAGGGGCCAACTATGGCTACACCTTC.

The chain links TRBV20-1 to TRBJ2-1, with 8 positions matching TRBD2. V was pared by 4 bases and J by 1 base, with 12 bases of the junction left unmatched. CDR3 length equals 17 residues. CDR1 and CDR2 from the germline V gene are DFQATT and SNEGSKA (reference sequence). For the CDR3, the DNA is TGCAGTGCTAAGGGTGTCTCAGCGGGAGTTTCCTACAATGAGCAGTTCTTC. Translating gives CSAKGVSAGVSYNEQFF.

The chain uses TRBV5-1 and TRBJ1-2; possibly TRBD1 for D (6 bases). This CDR3 region has 15 residues. In germline, CDR1 is SGHRS, CDR2 YFSETQ. With 3 bases removed from V and 4 bases from J, the gap between germline ends came to 16 bases. The DNA for the CDR3 is TGCGCCAGCAGCTCCCGGACAGCTCAATTCTATGGCTACACCTTC. This translates into CASSSRTAQFYGYTF.

The chain combines TRBV5-1 with TRBJ2-1, with 7 bases lining up with TRBD2. V dropped 5 bases and J dropped 2; count of bases not matched to a gene: 10. CDR3 length: 16 amino acids. Germline CDR1 is SGHRS and CDR2 is YFSETQ. The CDR3 spells CASSPLTGGTYNEQFF. The CDR3 DNA is TGCGCCAGCAGTCCCTTAACGGGAGGCACCTACAATGAGCAGTTCTTC.

This clonotype was counted only a few times. The chain employs TRBV10-3 and TRBJ2-3; D call uncertain. V lost 7 bases and J 2 bases, leaving 4 bases between the germline ends. The germline V gene encodes CDR1 ENHRY and CDR2 SYGVKD. The CDR3 runs to 11 residues. The CDR3 reads CAITNTDTQYF. The CDR3 nucleotides read TGTGCCATCACCAACACAGATACGCAGTATTTT.

The V gene is TRBV12-3 or TRBV12-4, the J gene TRBJ2-7, with D uncertain. The CDR3 has 15 amino acids. The V gene lost 5 bases and the J gene lost 2 bases, with 16 bases spanning the gap. The CDR3: CASSQSPGRTYEQYF. Written as DNA, the CDR3 is TGTGCCAGCAGTCAAAGTCCAGGACGTACCTACGAGCAGTACTTC.